This T cell receptor beta chain was recovered during a study of cytomegalovirus exposure and HLA in healthy donors (dated by TCRdb to the late 2010s). With regard to the full study: According to an earlier analysis of a few hundred of the donors, 200 million or so T cells yielded approximately 120 million unique TCR beta sequences and 250 to 350 Gb of sequence data. About 280 gigabases of sequencing data and around 80 million unique TCR sequences made up an early release that covered under 750 HLA-typed donors. Among the roughly 400 genotyped donors, 81% belonged to the genetic ancestry cluster associated with self-reported Caucasian donors. The study aimed to test whether cataloging public T cell receptors could reveal signatures of past pathogen exposure. The study used immunosequencing to profile the T cell repertoires of about 670 subjects and linked those repertoires to cytomegalovirus serostatus. Along with the roughly 670-subject first cohort, a separate validation cohort of roughly 110 different subjects was used. To predict cytomegalovirus infection status, the study combined high-throughput TCR immunosequencing, statistical association of individual TCRs with disease status, and machine learning. A later analysis re-analyzed previously published TCR beta repertoires from 500 to 700 donors and added high-resolution HLA genotyping to study TCR occurrence patterns. Rather than using new phenotypic data, the later analysis identified candidate immune exposures from TCR beta sequences and from how often those sequences occurred across donors. In an earlier analysis of over 550 of the donors, high-throughput TCR beta sequencing was used to judge whether each TCR beta V gene segment behaved as functional or pseudogenic. Alongside the repertoire data, information on donor age, sex, ethnicity and CMV serostatus was compiled. Genome-wide SNP genotypes for about 60% of the roughly 700 donors were used in a later genetic analysis, which treated that subset as a discovery cohort. All discovery cohort repertoires had been generated on a single sequencing platform. HLA typing included class I and class II loci at four-digit resolution. Typing coverage differed by locus: A, B, C, DRB1 and DQB1 were typed in roughly 620-640 donors, DQA1 in 500 to 550, DPA1 in some 600, and DPB1 in about 450. Roughly five DR-DQ haplotypes were handled as single units for association and clustering, since linkage in the cohort was strong. Among about 390 genotyped donors of the cohort, an average of around 240,000 unique TCR beta nucleotide sequences were sequenced per donor, roughly 18% of them non-productive. Points the paper makes about the study in general: According to a later genetic analysis, donors in an Asian-associated ancestry cluster had fewer N-insertions in productive TCRs than the approximately 630-donor mean. The only immune exposure information available for the cohort was CMV serostatus. The authors suggested that the approach could potentially be extended to other disease states and immunological phenotypes. Because HLA typing was unavailable for some donors at each locus, only the typed subset was used in association tests. A cluster of highly shared sequence variants was judged likely to represent a technical artifact of the sequencing pipeline. Cytomegalovirus status was reported to be diagnosed by the classifier with high specificity and sensitivity in both the original and validation cohorts. A later analysis found that HLA-associated TCR beta chains were more clonally expanded and had lower generation probabilities than equally common non-associated chains. At a false discovery rate of 0.05, a later analysis linked some 18,000 TCR beta sequences to specific HLA alleles. Roughly uniform sequencing depth across donors was assumed in presence/absence analyses, although this assumption may not hold. Several of the top co-occurrence clusters appeared to be linked to parvovirus B19, influenza, CMV and Epstein-Barr virus, according to a later analysis. A later analysis found that most CMV-associated TCR beta chains appeared HLA-restricted, with HLA associations seemingly driven largely by CMV exposure. Linkage disequilibrium might explain the correlated functional status among segregating V segments, but an unknown experimental factor could not be ruled out. Some IMGT-functional V segments, including TRBV6-2 and TRBV6-3, could not be told apart with the 87-base-pair reads, so those segments were excluded. The study gave a list of under 200 TCR beta chains associated with cytomegalovirus. In vitro tests confirmed that a few of the cytomegalovirus-associated TCR beta chains recognize cytomegalovirus antigens. Across donors, most TCR sequences were observed very rarely, whereas some public TCRs were present in many individuals. A later genetic analysis associated a missense DCLRE1C variant with V-gene and J-gene trimming of TCR beta chains, and an independent cohort replicated the association. According to a later analysis, TCR association rates differed among HLA loci, with DRB1 alleles showing the most associated TCRs and HLA-C alleles showing the fewest. Because counts were too low, about 15 rarely observed V segments, including chromosome 9 orphons, were left out of the earlier analysis of some 600 of the donors. The cohort was sequenced for TCR beta chains only, and without alpha or paired-chain data the features that could be detected were limited. In an earlier analysis of roughly 560 of the donors, most TCR beta V segments were observed in productive rearrangements about 87% or about 30% of the time, broadly matching IMGT annotations. Assigning TCR associations to individual alleles was difficult when HLA alleles, especially DR and DQ, strongly co-occurred. A further reported finding was that TCR beta sequences accurately predicted the HLA-A and HLA-B alleles for most subjects in the first cohort.

The receptor library was made with the immunoSEQ multiplex PCR assay. The multiplex PCR relied on a mix of 60 forward primers for TCR Vbeta segments and 13 reverse primers for TCR Jbeta segments. The CDR3 region of rearranged TCR beta genes was amplified from genomic DNA by a multiplex PCR assay. On the Illumina HiSeq System, the amplified TCR beta libraries were sequenced as 87-base-pair reads. The authors processed their data as follows. A later analysis counted approximately 76 million unique TCR beta chains across the 670 or so repertoires, and approximately 11 million of these chains were shared by at least two donors. A nearest-neighbor algorithm error-corrected the raw reads and collapsed the reads into unique sequences, merging closely related sequences to remove PCR and sequencing errors. Alignment of CDR3 sequences to IMGT reference sequences was used to assign V, D and J gene segments. For a sequence to be retained, a match of at least six nucleotides was required to both a V gene segment and a J gene segment. A rearrangement counted as productive if the CDR3 had no stop codons and remained in frame with V and J, and every other rearrangement counted as non-productive. CDR3 was defined according to IMGT convention as the region running from the second conserved V-encoded cysteine to the conserved J-encoded phenylalanine. The earlier analysis of about 610 of the donors excluded sequences that lacked an unambiguous match to a single V gene segment. In an earlier analysis of several hundred of the donors, a V segment was called functional when productive rearrangements were above 56.7%, and segregating when the standard deviation between donors exceeded 5%. A statistical classification framework was built for diagnosing cytomegalovirus status from the catalog of TCR beta chain sequences. In a later analysis, TCR nucleotide sequences were compared against IMGT/GENE-DB human TR gene sequences so that V and J genes could be assigned. In a later analysis, CDR3 sequences and most-parsimonious VDJ recombination scenarios were assigned using the TCRdist pipeline. A later analysis defined each TCR beta chain by its CDR3 amino acid sequence plus V-gene family, and excluded reads lacking a unique V-gene family. A later analysis removed over 500 highly shared, low-generation-probability nucleotide sequences to deal with suspected cross-contamination and a sequencing artifact. In a later analysis, a clonal expansion index was calculated for each public chain from normalized within-repertoire ranks of inferred template counts. In a later analysis, generation probabilities were computed using a VDJ recombination model fitted to out-of-frame rearrangements, and the results were checked against IGoR. In a later analysis, TCR-TCR, TCR-HLA and TCR-CMV co-occurrence was scored with hypergeometric tests, and a repertoire-size bias correction was applied to TCR pairs. A later analysis estimated false discovery rates by permuting HLA or CMV assignments 20 times. In a later analysis, co-occurring TCRs were grouped with DBSCAN, and TCRdist sequence similarity was added when clustering was performed within HLA-allele-positive subsets. For co-occurrence clustering, repertoires with fewer than 30,000 or more than 120,000 public chains were excluded, along with five repertoires with anomalous nucleotide sharing. What TCRdb holds here is the immuneACCESS table cut down to in-frame rearrangements. Part of the clones is not present; checked against another copy, under half of the missing clones reflect an unresolved V gene, and the others are unexplained. That table supplies the V and J calls and clone size; D and trimming were determined from the DNA. This sample has some 120,000 clones in its table, and around two thirds of those were observed once. The ten largest clones take up about 8.2% of the sample.

Including cysteine and phenylalanine, the CDR3 has 13 amino acids. Only CDR3 DNA remains: 39 bases, in frame from the first base. Sequences SGHTA (CDR1) and FQGTGA (CDR2) are obtained from the germline V gene. Trimming costs V 3 bases and J 2 bases, and their ends lie 6 bases apart. As for this clone: Its antigen has not been determined. There are no base qualities to consult, and no much larger clone falls within one base.

The cohort consisted of some 730 healthy bone marrow donors. At the time of sampling, all cohort members were nominally healthy, though unrecorded immune exposures were likely present. The donor was CMV seropositive and was included in the group of 250 to 350 seropositive cohort members. A peripheral blood sample was collected from each donor, and TCR beta sequencing was performed on peripheral blood mononuclear cells. Genomic DNA extraction from the blood cell samples was performed with the Qiagen DNeasy Blood Extraction Kit. Sequenced material: PBMCs. Rearrangement joined TRBV7-3 to TRBJ2-3; TRBD2 is perhaps the D gene, given 5 matching bases. The source is a woman aged 40 to 50 in good health and CMV-seropositive. The CDR3 in this case is CASSFDYTDTQYF. The nucleotide sequence reads TGTGCCAGCAGCTTTGACTACACAGATACGCAGTATTTT.